These 5 T cell receptor beta chains share one sample of origin, sequenced in a study of shared clonotypes between healthy human individuals. Sequenced by immunoSEQ multiplex PCR; TCRdb stores in-frame clones only, minus some. The sample contains 600,000 to 700,000 clones, roughly 73% of which appear only once. Sequences were obtained from memory CD4+ T cells sorted from blood. Subset defined: CD45RA-negative fraction. The receptors here all came from a woman aged 25 to 39 in good health.

The chain joins TRBV6-1 to TRBJ2-7, with D maybe TRBD2 (5 bases). This CDR3 contains 15 residues. Trimming took 2 bases from V and 1 from J, leaving 12 bases between them. From germline, CDR1 is MNHNS and CDR2 SASEGT. The CDR3 reads CASSEYGLESYEQYF. Written as DNA, the CDR3 is TGTGCCAGCAGTGAATATGGACTCGAGTCCTACGAGCAGTACTTC.

In its sample, this clone was seen once. In DNA, the CDR3 is TGTGCCAGCGGGGGGTCCGAAGGGGAAAAACTGTTTTTT. Its translation: CASGGSEGEKLFF. The rearrangement uses TRBV6-5 and TRBJ1-4; possible D gene TRBD1, 5 bases. With 8 bases removed from V and 8 bases from J, the gap between germline ends came to 15 bases. The CDR3 runs to 13 residues. Per the germline V gene, CDR1 is MNHEY and CDR2 is SVGAGI.

The chain is built from TRBV19 and TRBJ2-1; D is possibly TRBD2 (5 bases). Per the germline V gene, CDR1 is LNHDA and CDR2 is SQIVND (reference sequence). The V and J ends lost 7 bases and 3 bases respectively, with 13 bases between them. This CDR3 region has 14 residues. The CDR3 bases are TGTGCCAGTACAACGAGAGGGAGCTACAATGAGCAGTTCTTC. The encoded protein is CASTTRGSYNEQFF.

This chain connects TRBV27 to TRBJ1-4; TRBD1 agrees at 9 bases. V was pared by 6 bases and J by 4 bases, with 6 bases of the junction left unmatched. Germline CDR1 MNHEY, CDR2 SMNVEV (reference sequence). The CDR3 loop spans 15 amino acids. The CDR3 region has the DNA TGTGCCAGCAGGGACGTGGGACAGGGTAATGAAAAACTGTTTTTT. Translation gives CASRDVGQGNEKLFF. The full variable domain, its missing parts supplied by reference TRBV27 and TRBJ1-4, is EAQVTQNPRYLITVTGKKLTVTCSQNMNHEYMSWYRQDPGLGLRQIYYSMNVEVTDKGDVPEGYKVSRKEKRNFPLILESPSPNQTSLYFCASRDVGQGNEKLFFGSGTQLSVL.

The rearrangement joins TRBV29-1 to TRBJ1-1; D unclear. CDR3 length equals 12 residues. Germline V gives CDR1 SQVTM, CDR2 ANQGSEA. V lost 4 bases and J lost 4, with 10 bases in between. In DNA form, the CDR3 reads TGCAGCGTTGCCTGGGTGGGCACTGAAGCTTTCTTT. This encodes CSVAWVGTEAFF.